These 5 T cell receptor beta chains originate from one sample sequenced in a study of T cells in Graves' hyperthyroidism and ophthalmopathy. What was amplified from RNA transcripts were TCR beta CDR3 regions. The HTBI primer set was used in a first-round RT-PCR of the TCR CDR3. TCRdb reanalysed the multiplex PCR reads using MiXCR and keeps one entry per CDR3 protein. Here the sample spans about 290,000 distinct CDR3 sequences, roughly 13% being singletons. Sequenced material: blood. Receptors were obtained from a woman between 40 and 55 years old with Graves' hyperthyroidism.

In its sample, this clonotype was seen a few times. This chain joins TRBV7-2 and TRBJ2-1; the D is unclear. V lost 5 bases and J 4 bases, leaving 18 bases between the germline ends. Germline values: CDR1 SGHTA, CDR2 FQGNSA. The CDR3 extends over 16 amino acids. CDR3 loop: CASSRIISWYYNEQFF. DNA for the CDR3: TGTGCCAGCAGCCGCATAATTAGCTGGTATTACAATGAGCAGTTCTTC.

This clonotype was picked up many times. The chain carries TRBV7-6 and TRBJ2-4; D call uncertain. The CDR3 runs to 17 residues. Per the germline V gene, CDR1 is SGHVS and CDR2 is FNYEAQ. V lost 2 bases, J lost 0 bases, and 14 bases lay in between. CDR3 amino acids: CASSLPVESLAKNIQYF. CDR3 coding DNA: TGTGCCAGCAGCTTACCCGTTGAGAGCCTAGCCAAAAACATTCAGTACTTC. Based on the CDR3 plus reference TRBV7-6 and TRBJ2-4, the full variable domain is GAGVSQSPRYKVTKRGQDVALRCDPISGHVSLYWYRQALGQGPEFLTYFNYEAQQDKSGLPNDRFSAERPEGSISTLTIQRTEQRDSAMYRCASSLPVESLAKNIQYFGAGTRLSVL.

This clonotype showed up many times. The V call is TRBV6-1, the J call TRBJ1-2; D is ambiguous. Trimming cost V 1 base and J 4 bases, with 13 bases left between them. This CDR3 is built from 15 residues. CDR1 is MNHNS, CDR2 SASEGT, per germline. The CDR3, as DNA: TGTGCCAGCAGTGAAGGAATGGGGATGGGCTATGGCTACACCTTC. Residues: CASSEGMGMGYGYTF.

This clonotype was found many times. J is TRBJ1-3 and V is TRBV11-3; no reliable D call. V lost 5 bases to trimming and J lost 0 bases, with 5 bases between them. The CDR3 totals 13 residues. Germline-derived CDR1 and CDR2 are SGHNT and YENEEA. The CDR3 nucleotides read TGTGCCAGCAGCCAATTCTCTGGAAACACCATATATTTT. It yields the protein CASSQFSGNTIYF.

This clonotype was found many times. V and J are TRBV28 and TRBJ1-1; D is ambiguous. The CDR3 sequence is 13 residues long. Germline lookup yields CDR1 MDHEN and CDR2 SYDVKM. V was pared by 7 bases and J by 0 bases, with 9 bases between. Here the CDR3 reads CASTFGMNTEAFF. The CDR3 bases are TGTGCCAGCACGTTTGGAATGAACACTGAAGCTTTCTTT.